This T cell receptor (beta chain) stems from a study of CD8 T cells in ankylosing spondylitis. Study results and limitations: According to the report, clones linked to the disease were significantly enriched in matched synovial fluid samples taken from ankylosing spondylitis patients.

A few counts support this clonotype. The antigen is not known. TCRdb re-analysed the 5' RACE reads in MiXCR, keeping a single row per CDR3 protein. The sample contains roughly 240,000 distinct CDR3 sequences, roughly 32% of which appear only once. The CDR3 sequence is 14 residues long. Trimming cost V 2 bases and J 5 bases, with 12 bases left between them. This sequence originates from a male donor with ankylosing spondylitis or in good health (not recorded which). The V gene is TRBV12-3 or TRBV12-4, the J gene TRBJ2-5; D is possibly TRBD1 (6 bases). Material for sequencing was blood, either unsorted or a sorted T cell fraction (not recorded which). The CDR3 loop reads CASSLLGHLETQYF. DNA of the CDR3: TGTGCCAGCAGTTTACTGGGACATTTGGAGACCCAGTACTTC.